This T cell receptor (beta chain) was captured in a study of human T cells and chemical hapten exposure. Overall study results and limits: Large CDR3 similarity clusters arose significantly more often from expanded TCRs than from controls.

The CDR3 has 11 amino acids. In the authors' workflow: Individual samples carried between about 20,000 and 700,000 TCRs, with roughly 96,000 as the median. TCRdb re-called the RACE reads with MiXCR, one entry per CDR3 protein. TCRdb's processing, not the authors' own work, is the source of the V and J calls. The sample contains 300,000 to 450,000 distinct CDR3 sequences, 4% to 6% of which appear only once. Ten or more counts support this clonotype. The antigen is unknown. Time point here: pre-sensitization, week 0. Regarding treatment: therapeutic diphenylcyclopropenone sensitization with weekly scalp DPC. The study enrolled 18 to 70-year-old alopecia patients suitable for DPC.

The sequence came from a woman aged 45-59 years with alopecia areata. Some clones in this sample may be carry-over from other donors' samples. The gene calls are TRBV21-1 and TRBJ1-5. TRBV21-1 is shown as a pseudogene. Specimen: whole blood, collected in connection with sensitization to the hapten diphenylcyclopropenone (DPC). The CDR3, as DNA: TGTGCCAGCAGCGTTGAAGAGCCCCAGCATTTT. Protein sequence: CASSVEEPQHF.